The 16 T cell receptor beta chains reported below all come from one sample, sequenced in a study of blood T cell repertoires in COVID-19. Sequencing used immunoSEQ multiplex PCR; TCRdb keeps in-frame clones, though not all of them. The data show about 61,000 clones, over 75% seen once. The sequencing sample was made of peripheral blood. Receptors were obtained from a man older than 75 with active or convalescent COVID-19.

This clone was counted a single time. J is TRBJ2-4 and V is TRBV15; D is perhaps TRBD2 (5 bases). The V end was cut by 0 bases, the J end by 3 bases, with 6 bases between. Germline CDR1 LNHNV, CDR2 YYDKDF (reference sequence). The CDR3 has 14 residues. The CDR3 nucleotides are TGTGCCACCAGCAGAGACCGGGGCAAAAACATTCAGTACTTC. It yields the protein CATSRDRGKNIQYF.

The rearrangement links TRBV29-1 to TRBJ1-2, with a possible D match to TRBD1 (6 bases). The CDR3 consists of 13 residues. The V gene's germline CDR1 is SQVTM and CDR2 ANQGSEA. V lost 4 bases and J 3 bases, leaving 12 bases between the germline ends. The DNA of the CDR3 is TGCAGCGTTGCCCAGGGGCAAGACTATGGCTACACCTTC. The encoded protein is CSVAQGQDYGYTF.

The chain employs TRBV19 and TRBJ2-5; D uncertain. This CDR3 spans 14 amino acids. Germline V gene data show CDR1 as LNHDA and CDR2 as SQIVND (reference sequence). The V end was cut by 3 bases, the J end by 3 bases, with 11 bases between. The CDR3 loop is CASSISLAEETQYF. The CDR3 nucleotides are TGTGCCAGTAGTATTAGTTTGGCGGAAGAGACCCAGTACTTC.

In nucleotides, the CDR3 is TGTGCCAGCAGCGGACCGGGACAGGGGGCCTACGAGCAGTACTTC. Translating it yields CASSGPGQGAYEQYF. This chain links TRBV5-4 with TRBJ2-7; 11 bases fit TRBD1. J was trimmed by 2 bases and V by 4 bases; bases with no gene match: 5. The CDR3 is 15 residues long. Germline loops: CDR1 SGHNT, CDR2 YYREEE (reference sequence).

V and J are TRBV7-3 and TRBJ2-5; TRBD1 is a possible D gene (6 bases). CDR1 is SGHTA and CDR2 is FQGTGA in the germline V gene. The CDR3 is 15 residues long. Trimming removed 6 bases at V and 4 bases at J, with 18 bases between. CDR3 amino acids: CASREADSSLETQYF. Here the CDR3 DNA reads TGTGCCAGCAGGGAGGCGGACAGTTCCCTAGAGACCCAGTACTTC.

The CDR3 DNA reads TGTGCCAGCAGCAGTGACCCTAGCGGGGACAATGAGCAGTTCTTC. Residues: CASSSDPSGDNEQFF. The chain uses TRBV7-7 and TRBJ2-1; 9 bases fit TRBD2. The germline gives CDR1 SSHAT, CDR2 FNYEAQ (reference sequence). This CDR3 contains 15 residues. Losses at the gene ends were 5 bases for V and 5 bases for J; bases not matched to a gene: 7.

This clone is a singleton in its sample. The rearrangement joins TRBV6-5 to TRBJ2-1, with D possibly being TRBD2 (7 bases). Per germline, CDR1 MNHEY and CDR2 SVGAGI. The CDR3 runs to 15 residues. Between the trimmed V and J ends, which lost 4 bases and 6 bases, there was a span of 16 bases. CDR3 in DNA: TGTGCCAGCAGTTTGAAGGGGGGGAGGGGCAATGAGCAGTTCTTC. Its protein product is CASSLKGGRGNEQFF.

The chain joins TRBV5-4 to TRBJ2-7; the D gene is possibly TRBD1 (6 bases). The ends were cut back, 0 bases at V and 3 bases at J, with 16 bases in the middle. Looked up from germline, CDR1 is SGHNT and CDR2 is YYREEE (reference sequence). This CDR3 has 16 amino acids. The CDR3 loop reads CASSLGSTQGIYEQYF. CDR3 bases: TGTGCCAGCAGCTTGGGTTCGACGCAGGGGATCTACGAGCAGTACTTC.

This sequence joins TRBV19 and TRBJ1-1, with 7 nucleotides matching TRBD1. CDR3 length equals 15 residues. Germline V gene sequence: CDR1 LNHDA, CDR2 SQIVND (reference sequence). The V gene end was trimmed by 7 bases and the J gene end by 5 bases; junction bases not matched to a gene: 13. The CDR3 DNA sequence: TGTGCCAGTAAGGTAGAGGACAGGACGTTAACTGAAGCTTTCTTT. This codes for CASKVEDRTLTEAFF.

The chain is built from TRBV6-6 and TRBJ1-2; 7 bases map to TRBD1. V trimming: 6 bases; J trimming: 8 bases; junction bases outside the gene matches: 15. Per germline, CDR1 MNHNY and CDR2 SVGAGI (reference sequence). The CDR3 has 15 amino acids. Here the CDR3 reads CASSLLVEQGMGYTF. The CDR3 DNA reads TGTGCCAGCAGCCTTTTGGTGGAACAGGGGATGGGCTACACCTTC.

J is TRBJ1-2 and V is TRBV5-8; 9 bases fit TRBD1. Germline V lookup: CDR1 SGHTS, CDR2 YDEGEE. This CDR3 region has 14 residues. V gave up 4 bases and J gave up 8 bases; unmatched junction bases: 9. As DNA, the CDR3 is TGTGCCAGCAGCCGGGGACAGGGTGAAATGGGCTACACCTTC. This translates into CASSRGQGEMGYTF.

This sequence joins TRBV6-5 and TRBJ2-3, with D possibly matching TRBD1 (6 bases). The CDR3 spans 15 residues. V lost 2 bases and J 0 bases, leaving 9 bases between the germline ends. CDR1 MNHEY and CDR2 SVGAGI come from the germline V gene. CDR3 sequence (DNA): TGTGCCAGCAGTTACGCAGGGGTTAGCACAGATACGCAGTATTTT. Its protein is CASSYAGVSTDTQYF.

The chain is built from TRBV6-6 and TRBJ2-1, with 9 positions matching TRBD2. The CDR3 is 16 amino acids. Per germline, CDR1 MNHNY and CDR2 SVGAGI (reference sequence). V lost 0 bases to trimming and J lost 2 bases; unmatched junction nucleotides: 2. CDR3 sequence: CASSYSGGGAYNEQFF. CDR3 nucleotide sequence: TGTGCCAGCAGTTACTCGGGCGGGGGGGCCTACAATGAGCAGTTCTTC.

J is TRBJ1-2 and V is TRBV13; TRBD1 might be the D (5 bases). This CDR3 spans 13 amino acids. V lost 4 bases and J lost 3, with 9 bases in between. Germline V gene lookup returns CDR1 PRHDT and CDR2 FYEKMQ (reference sequence). The CDR3 protein is CASSSTGYYGYTF. As DNA, the CDR3 is TGTGCCAGCAGCTCCACAGGTTACTATGGCTACACCTTC.

V and J are TRBV9 and TRBJ2-5; a possible D gene is TRBD2 (5 bases). Germline V gene data show CDR1 as SGDLS and CDR2 as YYNGEE. V was cut by 3 bases and J by 2 bases, with 17 bases left in between. This CDR3 comprises 16 residues. CDR3 amino acids: CASSAAGESLQETQYF. The CDR3 nucleotides read TGTGCCAGCAGCGCCGCCGGGGAGTCGCTGCAAGAGACCCAGTACTTC.

J is TRBJ1-4 and V is TRBV19; the D gene is possibly TRBD1 (6 bases). Germline CDR1 LNHDA, CDR2 SQIVND (reference sequence). V was clipped by 3 bases and J by 10 bases, with 18 bases between them. The CDR3 covers 15 residues. This CDR3 is CASSIVGTRHGKLFF. The CDR3 bases are TGTGCCAGTAGTATTGTCGGGACACGACATGGAAAACTGTTTTTT.